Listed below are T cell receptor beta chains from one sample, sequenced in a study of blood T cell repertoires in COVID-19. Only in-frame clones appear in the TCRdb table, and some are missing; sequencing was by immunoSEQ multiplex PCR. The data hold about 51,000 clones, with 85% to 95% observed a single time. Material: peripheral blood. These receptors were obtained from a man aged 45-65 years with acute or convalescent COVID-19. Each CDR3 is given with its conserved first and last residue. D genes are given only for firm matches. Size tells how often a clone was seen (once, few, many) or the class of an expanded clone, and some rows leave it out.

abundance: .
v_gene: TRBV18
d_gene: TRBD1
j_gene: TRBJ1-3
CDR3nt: TGTGCCAGCTCAGCGAACAGCCCAGGGGGCCCTGGAAACACCATATATTTT
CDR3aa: CASSANSPGGPGNTIYF

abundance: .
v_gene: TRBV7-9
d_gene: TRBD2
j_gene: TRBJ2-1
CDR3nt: TGTGCCAGCAGCCCCCCCACGACATTAGCGGGAAGTGAGCAGTTCTTC
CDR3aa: CASSPPTTLAGSEQFF

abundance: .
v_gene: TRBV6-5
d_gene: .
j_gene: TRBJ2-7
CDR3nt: TGTGCCAGCAAATCGGGGTCCTCCTACGAGCAGTACTTC
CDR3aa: CASKSGSSYEQYF

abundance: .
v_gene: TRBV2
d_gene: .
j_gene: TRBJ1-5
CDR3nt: TGTGCCAGCAGTGGGACTAATAGCAATCAGCCCCAGCATTTT
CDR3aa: CASSGTNSNQPQHF

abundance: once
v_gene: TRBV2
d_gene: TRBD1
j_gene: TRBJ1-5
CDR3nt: TGTGCCAGCATGGACAGGGTTAATCAGCCCCAGCATTTT
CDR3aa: CASMDRVNQPQHF

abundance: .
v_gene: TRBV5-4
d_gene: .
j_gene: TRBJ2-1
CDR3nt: TGTGCCAGCAGCTTCGGTCCTCCTATAGCGCGTGAGCAGTTCTTC
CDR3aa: CASSFGPPIAREQFF

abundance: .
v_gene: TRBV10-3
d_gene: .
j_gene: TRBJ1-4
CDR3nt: TGTGCCATCAGTGAGTCAGCGACAACTAATGAAAAACTGTTTTTT
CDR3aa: CAISESATTNEKLFF

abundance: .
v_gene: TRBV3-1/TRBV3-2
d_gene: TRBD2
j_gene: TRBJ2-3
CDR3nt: TGTGCCAGCAGCCCTCGGGCAGGGCTAGCGGGGGGAACGCAGTATTTT
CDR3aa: CASSPRAGLAGGTQYF

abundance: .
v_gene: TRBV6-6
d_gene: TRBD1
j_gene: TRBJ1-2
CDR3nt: TGTGCCAGCAGTTACGGGACAGGGAACTATGGCTACACCTTC
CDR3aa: CASSYGTGNYGYTF

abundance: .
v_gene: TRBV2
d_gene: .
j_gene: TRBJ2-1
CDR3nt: TGTGCCAGCAGCGAGGGGGCGGGGTGGCGAAATGAGCAGTTCTTC
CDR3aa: CASSEGAGWRNEQFF

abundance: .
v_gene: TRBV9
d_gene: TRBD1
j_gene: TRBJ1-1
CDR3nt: TGTGCCAGCAGCCCAATGGACCCGACAGGGAATACTGAAGCTTTCTTT
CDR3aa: CASSPMDPTGNTEAFF

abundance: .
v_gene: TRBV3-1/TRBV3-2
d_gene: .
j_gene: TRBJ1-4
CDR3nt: TGTGCCAGCAGCCGGGCAGGGCCAAATGAAAAACTGTTTTTT
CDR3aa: CASSRAGPNEKLFF

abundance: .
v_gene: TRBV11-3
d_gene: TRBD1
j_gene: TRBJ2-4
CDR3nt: TGTGCCAGCAGCCTCACGGACAGGGAAGGGCTCGGAGCCAAAAACATTCAGTACTTC
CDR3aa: CASSLTDREGLGAKNIQYF

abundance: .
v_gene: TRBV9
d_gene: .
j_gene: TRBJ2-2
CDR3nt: TGTGCCAGCAGCGTAATTCCAGAAACCGGGGAGCTGTTTTTT
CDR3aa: CASSVIPETGELFF

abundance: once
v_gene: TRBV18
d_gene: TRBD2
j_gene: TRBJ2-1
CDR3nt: TGTGCCAGCTCTAAGGGACTAGCGGGGGTGAATGAGCAGTTCTTC
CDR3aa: CASSKGLAGVNEQFF

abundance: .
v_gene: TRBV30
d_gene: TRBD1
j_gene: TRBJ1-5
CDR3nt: TGTGCCTGGAGTGCCAGGGGGTTTGGCAATCAGCCCCAGCATTTT
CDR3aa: CAWSARGFGNQPQHF

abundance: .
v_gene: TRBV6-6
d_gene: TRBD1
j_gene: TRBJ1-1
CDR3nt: TGTGCCAGCAGCTACCGGGACAGGGGGACTGAAGCTTTCTTT
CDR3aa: CASSYRDRGTEAFF

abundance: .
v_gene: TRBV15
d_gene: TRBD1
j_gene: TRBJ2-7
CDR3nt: TGTGCCACCAGCTGGACGGACAGGGGCGAGCAGTACTTC
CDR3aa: CATSWTDRGEQYF

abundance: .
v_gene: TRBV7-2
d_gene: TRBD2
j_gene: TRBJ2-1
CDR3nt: TGTGCCAGCAGCTTCTCTAGCGGCTCCTACAATGAGCAGTTCTTC
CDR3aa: CASSFSSGSYNEQFF

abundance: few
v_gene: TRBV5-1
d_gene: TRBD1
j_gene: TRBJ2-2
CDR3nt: TGCGCCAGCAGCGGCGACAGGGGTAACACCGGGGAGCTGTTTTTT
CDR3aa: CASSGDRGNTGELFF

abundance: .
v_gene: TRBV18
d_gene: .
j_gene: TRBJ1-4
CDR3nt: TGTGCCAGCTCACCCCGTGAGAATGAAAAACTGTTTTTT
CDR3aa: CASSPRENEKLFF

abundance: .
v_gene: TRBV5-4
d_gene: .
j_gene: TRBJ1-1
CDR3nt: TGTGCCAGCAGCTTGGCAGGTATGAACACTGAAGCTTTCTTT
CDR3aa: CASSLAGMNTEAFF

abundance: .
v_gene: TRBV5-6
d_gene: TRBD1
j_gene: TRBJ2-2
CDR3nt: TGTGCCAGCAGCTGGGCCGGGACAGGGCGGGGTGCCGGGGAGCTGTTTTTT
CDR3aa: CASSWAGTGRGAGELFF

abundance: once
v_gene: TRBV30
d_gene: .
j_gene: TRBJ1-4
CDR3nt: TGTGCCTGGAGTGTATCCAGTGAAGAACTGTTTTTT
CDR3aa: CAWSVSSEELFF

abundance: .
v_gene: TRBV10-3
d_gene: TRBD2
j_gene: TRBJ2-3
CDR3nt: TGTGCCATCAGCACTAGCGGGGGGCACGGAGATACGCAGTATTTT
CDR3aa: CAISTSGGHGDTQYF

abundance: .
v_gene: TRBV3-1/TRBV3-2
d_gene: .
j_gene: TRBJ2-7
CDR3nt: TGTGCCAGCAGCCAACTAGAAAGCGAGCAGTACTTC
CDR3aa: CASSQLESEQYF

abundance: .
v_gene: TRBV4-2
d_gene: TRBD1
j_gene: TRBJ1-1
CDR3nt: TGTGCCAGCAGCCAAGCCTCCGGGACAGGGTTTACTGAAGCTTTCTTT
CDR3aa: CASSQASGTGFTEAFF

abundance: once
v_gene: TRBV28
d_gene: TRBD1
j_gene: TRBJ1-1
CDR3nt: TGTGCCATAGTCTCCCGGACAGGCCTTGAAGCTTTCTTT
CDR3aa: CAIVSRTGLEAFF

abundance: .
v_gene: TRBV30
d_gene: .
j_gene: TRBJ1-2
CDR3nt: TGTGCCTCCCTGGGGGCAGGAGTTCGTGGCTACACCTTC
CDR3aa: CASLGAGVRGYTF

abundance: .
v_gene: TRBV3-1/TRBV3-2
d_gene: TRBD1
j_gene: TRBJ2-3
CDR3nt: TGTGCCAGCAGCCAAGGATTCGGGACAGGGGGAACAGATACGCAGTATTTT
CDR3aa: CASSQGFGTGGTDTQYF

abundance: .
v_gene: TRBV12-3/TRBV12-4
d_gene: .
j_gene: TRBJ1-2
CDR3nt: TGTGCCAGCGGCGGGGAGAACAACTATGGCTACACCTTC
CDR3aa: CASGGENNYGYTF

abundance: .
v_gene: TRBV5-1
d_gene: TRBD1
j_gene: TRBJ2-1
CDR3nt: TGCGCCAGCAGCTTGAGTCTCAACAGGGGTCTTAAGAATGAGCAGTTCTTC
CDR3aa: CASSLSLNRGLKNEQFF

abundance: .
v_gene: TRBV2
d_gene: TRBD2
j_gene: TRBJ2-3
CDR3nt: TGTGCCAGCCGGGGGCTAGCGGGGGGGAAAGATACGCAGTATTTT
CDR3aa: CASRGLAGGKDTQYF

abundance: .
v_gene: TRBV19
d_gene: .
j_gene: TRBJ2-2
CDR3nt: TGTGCCAGTAGTCCCCGTCGGGTCCCGAACACCGGGGAGCTGTTTTTT
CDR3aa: CASSPRRVPNTGELFF

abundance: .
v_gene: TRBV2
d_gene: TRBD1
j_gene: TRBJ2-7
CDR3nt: TGTGCCAGCAGTTCCTCTTTGGGACAGGGGATGTACGAGCAGTACTTC
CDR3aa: CASSSSLGQGMYEQYF

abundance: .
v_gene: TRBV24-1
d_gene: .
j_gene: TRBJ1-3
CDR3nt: TGTGCCACCATCCAGGGGAGTTATGGAAACACCATATATTTT
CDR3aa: CATIQGSYGNTIYF

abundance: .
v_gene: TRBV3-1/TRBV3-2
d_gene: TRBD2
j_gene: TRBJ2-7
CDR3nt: TGTGCCAGCAGCCAAGCGGTTAGCGGGGGGTACTACGAGCAGTACTTC
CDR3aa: CASSQAVSGGYYEQYF

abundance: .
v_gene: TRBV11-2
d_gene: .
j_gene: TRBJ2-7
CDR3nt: TGTGCCAGCAGTCTTACGGGGGGCTCGAAAGAGCAGTACTTC
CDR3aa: CASSLTGGSKEQYF

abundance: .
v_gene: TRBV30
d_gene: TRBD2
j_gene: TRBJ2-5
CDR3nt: TGTGCCTGGAGTCGGGGCGGGGGGGCTCAGACCCAGTACTTC
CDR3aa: CAWSRGGGAQTQYF

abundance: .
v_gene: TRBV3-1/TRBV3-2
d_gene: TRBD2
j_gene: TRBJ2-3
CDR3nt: TGTGCCAGCAGCCCTCGGACTAGCGGGGGGGCCGGAAATACGCAGTATTTT
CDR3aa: CASSPRTSGGAGNTQYF

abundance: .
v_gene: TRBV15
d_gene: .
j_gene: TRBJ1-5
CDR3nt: TGTGCCACCAGCAGAGATCTGCGGACAGATCTAAGCAATCAGCCCCAGCATTTT
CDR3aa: CATSRDLRTDLSNQPQHF

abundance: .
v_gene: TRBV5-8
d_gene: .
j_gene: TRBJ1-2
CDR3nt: TGTGCCAGCCGTACAGGACAGAAAGCTAACTATGGCTACACCTTC
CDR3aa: CASRTGQKANYGYTF

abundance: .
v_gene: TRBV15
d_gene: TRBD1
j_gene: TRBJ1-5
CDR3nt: TGTGCCACCAGCAGCAGACAGGGACGCAATCAGCCCCAGCATTTT
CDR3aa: CATSSRQGRNQPQHF

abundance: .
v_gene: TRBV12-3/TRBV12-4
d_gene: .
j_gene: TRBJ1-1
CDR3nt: TGTGCCAGTTCGGACAGGAACACTGAAGCTTTCTTT
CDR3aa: CASSDRNTEAFF

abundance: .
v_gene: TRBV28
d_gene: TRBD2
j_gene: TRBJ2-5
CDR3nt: TGTGCCACCAAGCGGGGCCCTCAAGAGACCCAGTACTTC
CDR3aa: CATKRGPQETQYF

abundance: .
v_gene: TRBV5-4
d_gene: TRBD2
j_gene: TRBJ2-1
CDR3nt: TGTGCCAGCAGCCATTCCTTAATAGCGGGGGGGTCTGAGCAGTTCTTC
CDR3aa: CASSHSLIAGGSEQFF

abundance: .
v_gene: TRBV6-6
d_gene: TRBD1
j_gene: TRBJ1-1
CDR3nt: TGTGCCAGCAGTCCCCGGGACAGGGTGTGGGGAGTCACTGAAGCTTTCTTT
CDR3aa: CASSPRDRVWGVTEAFF

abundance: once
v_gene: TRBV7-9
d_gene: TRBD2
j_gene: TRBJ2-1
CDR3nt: TGTGCCAGCAGCACGTCGACTAGCGGGGCCTTATACAATGAGCAGTTCTTC
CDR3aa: CASSTSTSGALYNEQFF